This TCR beta chain originates from a study of blood T cell repertoires in COVID-19. Study information: The cDNA or gDNA used as material had been derived from T cells, B-cell-depleted T cells, or PBMCs.

Per the study methods: Amplification with reference gene primers provided the estimates of nucleated cell counts. Assay used: immunoSEQ multiplex PCR; TCRdb lists only in-frame clones, some missing. That table is the source of V, J and clone size, and D and trimming were worked out from the DNA. The table shows around 110,000 clones, with around nine tenths occurring only once. V was pared by 8 bases and J by 1 base, with 18 bases between. Germline V gene lookup returns CDR1 MNHEY and CDR2 SMNVEV (reference sequence). This CDR3 contains 15 residues. The rearrangement uses TRBV27 and TRBJ2-7; a possible D gene is TRBD1 (6 bases). The receptor was isolated from a woman aged 25-40 years with acute or convalescent COVID-19. The sequencing sample was made of peripheral blood. The CDR3 region is CASASETGDSYEQYF. As DNA, the CDR3 is TGTGCCAGCGCCTCCGAGACAGGAGATTCCTACGAGCAGTACTTC.